The 9 T cell receptor beta chains below all came from one sample that was sequenced in a study of T cells in women clearing cervical HPV infection. This table comes from immunoSEQ multiplex PCR, and its TCRdb copy is limited to in-frame clones, with some not included. The sample table includes under 50,000 clones. Material for sequencing was blood buffy coat. The receptors come from a woman aged 18 to 75 with a cervical HPV16 infection that either progressed to CIN3+ or cleared (not recorded which).

Comments on this clone: With the read ending 3 residues before the CDR3 end, the germline J gene is used to fill in that end. The V call is TRBV7-9, the J call TRBJ2-7; perhaps TRBD1 as D (6 bases). V lost 0 bases and J lost 3, with 9 bases in between. The CDR3 totals 14 residues. Germline CDR1 reads SEHNR; CDR2 reads FQNEAQ (reference sequence). CDR3 sequence reads: CASSLAGHGYEQYF. The CDR3 DNA, read in part, is TGTGCCAGCAGCTTAGCGGGACATGGCTACGAG.

As for this clone: With the read ending 3 residues before the CDR3 end, the germline J gene is used to fill in that end. The chain joins TRBV19 to TRBJ2-3; a weak D match, TRBD1 (6 bases). The length of the CDR3 is 13 residues. CDR1 is LNHDA and CDR2 is SQIVND in the germline V gene (reference sequence). CDR3 DNA (partial): TGTGCCAGTTCCAGACAGGACCAAGAGACG. Its translation: CASSRQDQET. The full CDR3 protein reads CASSRQDQETQYF.

Comment on this clone: Sequencing ends 3 residues short of the CDR3 end; the germline J gene provides the rest. V gene TRBV5-1 combines with J gene TRBJ2-3; D uncertain. Per the germline V gene, CDR1 is SGHRS and CDR2 is YFSETQ. This CDR3 has 15 residues. The sequenced part of the CDR3 DNA is TGCGCCAGCAGCTTGGTGGCCGAGTACCAAGAGACG. Amino acid sequence: CASSLVAEYQET. The whole CDR3 sequence reads CASSLVAEYQETQYF.

The CDR3 DNA, read in part, is TGTGCCAGCAGCTTCGGGGAGACC. It specifies CASSFGET. The complete CDR3 reads CASSFGETQYF. This chain connects TRBV7-2 to TRBJ2-5, with D uncertain. The read falls 3 residues short of the CDR3 end, and the missing part is taken from the germline J gene. The CDR3 covers 11 residues. V lost 3 bases to trimming and J lost 5 bases, with 4 bases between them. From germline, CDR1 is SGHTA and CDR2 FQGNSA.

Details on this clone: Read data end 3 residues before the CDR3 end; the end is taken from the germline J gene. The chain couples TRBV7-8 to TRBJ2-2, with unresolved D. Germline CDR1 reads SGHVS; CDR2 reads FQNEAQ. The CDR3 sequence is 14 residues long. The V end lost 3 bases, the J end lost 5 bases, and 10 bases lay between the germline ends. The CDR3 bases that were read are TGTGCCAGCAGCTTCGGCCCCGGGACCGGGGAG. Translated: CASSFGPGTGE. The complete CDR3 reads CASSFGPGTGELFF.

Comments on this clone: The read ends 3 residues early relative to the CDR3; the germline J gene fills the gap. V gene TRBV28 combines with J gene TRBJ2-7; 7 bases fit TRBD1. The CDR3 extends over 13 amino acids. The V and J ends lost 7 bases and 2 bases, in that order; junction bases with no gene match: 5. In germline, CDR1 is MDHEN, CDR2 SYDVKM. CDR3 protein: CASTIGTAYEQYF. CDR3 DNA, as far as it was read: TGTGCCAGCACCATCGGGACAGCCTACGAG.

A word on this clone: The CDR3 is cut off 3 residues early in the read; its end comes from the germline J gene. This rearrangement joins TRBV7-3 to TRBJ2-5; weak D call: TRBD1 (5 bases). V gave up 3 bases and J gave up 3 bases, with 8 bases separating them. The germline CDR1 and CDR2 sequences are SGHTA and FQGTGA. The CDR3 is made up of 13 amino acids. CDR3 DNA (partial): TGTGCCAGCAGCTTTAGCAGGGAAGAGACC. Its translation: CASSFSREET. The entire CDR3 sequence reads CASSFSREETQYF.

Points on this clone: The read falls 3 residues short of the CDR3 end, and the missing part is taken from the germline J gene. The V and J genes are TRBV19 and TRBJ1-2; D uncertain. Per the germline V gene, CDR1 is LNHDA and CDR2 is SQIVND (reference sequence). This CDR3 contains 13 residues. The CDR3 sequence: CASNLAGGGDYTF. The part of the CDR3 DNA that was read is TGTGCCAGTAATCTAGCGGGAGGAGGTGAC.

Comments on this clone: Read data end 3 residues before the CDR3 end; the end is taken from the germline J gene. The rearrangement uses TRBV7-9 and TRBJ1-5, with D hard to call. V dropped 5 bases and J dropped 7 bases, with 12 bases sitting between them. This CDR3 has 13 residues. Germline CDR1 reads SEHNR; CDR2 reads FQNEAQ (reference sequence). CDR3 sequence: CASSPPGGQPQHF. The DNA read from the CDR3 is TGTGCCAGCAGCCCCCCAGGAGGGCAGCCC.